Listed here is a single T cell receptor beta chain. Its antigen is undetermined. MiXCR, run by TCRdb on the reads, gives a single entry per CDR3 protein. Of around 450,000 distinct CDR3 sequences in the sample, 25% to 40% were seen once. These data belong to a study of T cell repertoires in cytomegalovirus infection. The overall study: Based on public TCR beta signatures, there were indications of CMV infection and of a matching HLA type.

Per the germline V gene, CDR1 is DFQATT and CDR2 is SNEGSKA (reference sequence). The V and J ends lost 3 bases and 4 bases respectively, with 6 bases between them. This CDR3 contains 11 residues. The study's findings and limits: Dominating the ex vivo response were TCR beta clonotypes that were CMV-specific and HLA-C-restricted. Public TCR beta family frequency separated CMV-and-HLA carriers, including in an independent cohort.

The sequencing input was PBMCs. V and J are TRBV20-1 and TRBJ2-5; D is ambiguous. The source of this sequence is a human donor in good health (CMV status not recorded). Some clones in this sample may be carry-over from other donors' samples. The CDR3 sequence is CSASVGETQYF. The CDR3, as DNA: TGCAGTGCTAGTGTAGGAGAGACCCAGTACTTC.